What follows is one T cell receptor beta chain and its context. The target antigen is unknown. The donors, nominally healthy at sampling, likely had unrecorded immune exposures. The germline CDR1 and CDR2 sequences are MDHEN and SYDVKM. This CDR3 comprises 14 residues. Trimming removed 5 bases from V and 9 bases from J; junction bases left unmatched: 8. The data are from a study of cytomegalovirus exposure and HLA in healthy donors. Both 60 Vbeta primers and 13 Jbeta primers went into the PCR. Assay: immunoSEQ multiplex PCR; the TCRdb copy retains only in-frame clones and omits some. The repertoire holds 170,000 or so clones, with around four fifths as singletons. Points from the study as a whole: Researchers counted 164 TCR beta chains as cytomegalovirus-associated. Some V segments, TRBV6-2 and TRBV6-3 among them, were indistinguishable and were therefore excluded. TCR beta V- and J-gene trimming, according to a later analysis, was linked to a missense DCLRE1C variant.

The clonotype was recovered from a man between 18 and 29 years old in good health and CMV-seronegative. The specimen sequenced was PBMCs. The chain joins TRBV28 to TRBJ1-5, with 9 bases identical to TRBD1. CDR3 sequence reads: CASSTTGGKRPQHF. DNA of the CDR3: TGTGCCAGCAGTACCACAGGGGGCAAACGGCCCCAGCATTTT.